This TCR beta chain was documented in a study of OX40 agonist ivuxolimab in advanced cancers. The germline gives CDR1 LNHDA, CDR2 SQIVND (reference sequence). Trimming pared 3 bases from V and 4 bases from J, leaving 9 bases between. The CDR3 sequence is 13 residues long. Clones were read by immunoSEQ multiplex PCR, and TCRdb kept only the in-frame ones, dropping some. The sample lists about 13,000 clones, 67% occurring once. The chain couples TRBV19 to TRBJ1-1, with D possibly being TRBD1 (5 bases). Source: CD4+ or CD8+ T cells sorted from blood, taken in a trial of the OX40 agonist ivuxolimab. The receptor's source is an adult with an advanced solid tumor such as melanoma, head and neck, liver or kidney cancer. The CDR3 reads CASSIGASTEAFF. The CDR3 DNA sequence: TGTGCCAGTAGTATCGGGGCGAGCACTGAAGCTTTCTTT.